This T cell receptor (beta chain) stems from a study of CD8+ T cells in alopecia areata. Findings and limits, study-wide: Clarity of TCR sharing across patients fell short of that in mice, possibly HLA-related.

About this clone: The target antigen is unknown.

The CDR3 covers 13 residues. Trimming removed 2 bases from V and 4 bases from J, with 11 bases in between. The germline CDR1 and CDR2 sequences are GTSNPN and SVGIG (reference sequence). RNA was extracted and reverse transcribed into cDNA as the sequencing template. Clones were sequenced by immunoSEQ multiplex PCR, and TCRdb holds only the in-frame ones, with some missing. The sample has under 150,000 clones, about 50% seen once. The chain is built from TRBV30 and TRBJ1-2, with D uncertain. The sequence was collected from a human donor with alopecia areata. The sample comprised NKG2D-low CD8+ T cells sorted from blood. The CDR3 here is CAWSLEVAYGYTF. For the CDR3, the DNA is TGTGCCTGGAGTCTCGAGGTTGCCTATGGCTACACCTTC.